This TCR beta chain was recorded in a study of OX40 agonist ivuxolimab in advanced cancers. Using immunoSEQ multiplex PCR, the repertoire was profiled, and TCRdb retains in-frame clones only, with some absent. The sample lists 75,000 to 90,000 clones, 65% to 85% occurring once. This clone was counted a few times. Its antigen is still unknown. General study findings and limits: Expanded clones were, on average, more numerous among CD8+ T cells than CD4+. It was also the case that some nonresponders had low normalized T-cell clonal expansion.

The CDR3 has 14 amino acids. Deletions cut 7 bases from V and 5 bases from J, with 17 bases between. The V gene's germline CDR1 is MNHNS and CDR2 SASEGT. The chain combines TRBV6-1 with TRBJ1-2, with D possibly matching TRBD1 (5 bases). The receptor was isolated from an adult with an advanced solid tumor such as melanoma, head and neck, liver or kidney cancer. The sequenced sample was CD4+ or CD8+ T cells sorted from blood, obtained in a trial of the OX40 agonist ivuxolimab. This CDR3 reads CASTVGRTMYGYTF. Here the CDR3 DNA reads TGTGCCAGCACGGTCGGCAGGACAATGTATGGCTACACCTTC.